This TCR beta chain comes out of a study of shared clonotypes between healthy human individuals. About the research overall: The donor group consisted of a couple of women and a few men, aged 18 to 49.

Findings of the study overall: What naive subsets generally showed was a larger estimated richness than memory subsets showed. For naive CD4 cells, approximately 4.8% of clonotypes were shared across a handful of donors.

CDR1 is GTSNPN, CDR2 SVGIG, per germline (reference sequence). The CDR3 runs 12 residues. Deletions cut 3 bases from V and 3 bases from J, with 6 bases between. Comments on this clone: Antigen unknown.

Positively selected for CCR7, the CD45RO-negative cells used as naive CD8 cells excluded terminally differentiated effector memory CD45RA+ cells. Sequencing was at deep level. Method: immunoSEQ multiplex PCR; TCRdb's copy keeps in-frame clones and lacks some. This sample carries nearly 2 million clones, 85% to 95% of them seen once, and the ten largest clones take more than 0.9%. The genes are TRBV30 and TRBJ1-3, with no clear D. The clonotype originates from a man aged 18 to 30 in good health. The sequencing input was naive CD8+ T cells sorted from blood. For the CDR3, the DNA is TGTGCCTGGAGCGCTATTGGAAACACCATATATTTT. Its protein product is CAWSAIGNTIYF. Full variable domain (missing parts from reference TRBV30 and TRBJ1-3): SQTIHQWPATLVQPVGSPLSLECTVEGTSNPNLYWYRQAAGRGLQLLFYSVGIGQISSEVPQNLSASRPQDRQFILSSKKLLLSDSGFYLCAWSAIGNTIYFGEGSWLTVV.